Following are 23 T cell receptor beta chains from one sample sequenced in a study of patients and donors after allogeneic stem cell transplantation. TCRdb re-analysed the RT-PCR reads in MiXCR, keeping a single row per CDR3 protein. Here the sample spans more than 850,000 distinct CDR3 sequences, roughly 17% being singletons. The sample taken for sequencing was blood, either unsorted or a sorted T cell fraction (not recorded which). Receptor source: a human donor who was either an allogeneic HSCT recipient or a stem cell or donor lymphocyte infusion donor (not recorded which). It is not recorded whose cells these are; they may come from a transplant donor.

The rearrangement links TRBV9 to TRBJ2-2; 10 bases are shared with TRBD2. V shed 4 bases and J 6 bases; nucleotides not matched to a gene: 9. CDR3 length equals 16 residues. Germline CDR1 SGDLS, CDR2 YYNGEE. The CDR3 DNA is TGTGCCAGCAGCCCTAGAAGCGGGGGGGCCGCCGGGGAGCTGTTTTTT. It yields the protein CASSPRSGGAAGELFF.

The chain has TRBV7-9 and TRBJ2-5; 7 nucleotides agree with TRBD1. CDR1 is SEHNR, CDR2 FQNEAQ, per germline (reference sequence). The CDR3 is 15 amino acids. J lost 0 bases, V lost 7 bases, and 8 bases had no gene match. CDR3 bases: TGTGCCAGCAACGACAGGGAACAGTACCAAGAGACCCAGTACTTC. Its translation: CASNDREQYQETQYF.

This clonotype was seen more than once but under ten times. This chain links TRBV20-1 with TRBJ2-4; D unclear. V lost 6 bases and J 7 bases, leaving 13 bases between the germline ends. In germline, CDR1 is DFQATT, CDR2 SNEGSKA (reference sequence). The CDR3 consists of 12 residues. The CDR3: CSALSLGNIQYF. The CDR3 DNA sequence: TGCAGTGCCCTTTCCCTCGGGAACATTCAGTACTTC.

This clonotype showed up just a few times. The chain combines TRBV3-1 with TRBJ2-3; TRBD1 or TRBD2 may be the D gene (5 bases each). V was shortened by 0 bases and J by 6 bases, with 16 bases between the two germline ends. CDR3 length equals 16 residues. Germline V CDR1 and CDR2: LGHDT, YNNKEL (reference sequence). This CDR3 is CASSQDLMGDRDTQYF. In nucleotides, the CDR3 is TGTGCCAGCAGCCAAGATCTTATGGGGGATCGTGATACGCAGTATTTT.

Of note for this clonotype: A much larger clone differs by one base, so this may be a read error. V and J are TRBV4-1 and TRBJ1-5, with 9 bases identical to TRBD1. CDR1 is MGHRA and CDR2 is YSYEKL in the germline V gene. The CDR3 covers 16 residues. CDR3 region: CASSQWTGDGNQPHHF. In DNA form, the CDR3 reads TGCGCCAGCAGCCAATGGACAGGGGACGGCAATCAGCCCCACCATTTT.

At least ten counts were recorded for this clonotype. J is TRBJ2-1 and V is TRBV5-1; D might be TRBD2 (5 bases). The CDR3 is made up of 13 amino acids. The germline V gene has CDR1 SGHRS and CDR2 YFSETQ. V shed 3 bases and J shed 4 bases, with 8 bases lying between them. DNA of the CDR3: TGCGCCAGCAGCTCAACGGGGTACAATGAGCAGTTCTTC. Translating gives CASSSTGYNEQFF.

DNA for the CDR3: TGTGCCAGCGGTCACTCATACAATGAGCAGTTCTTC. Translation gives CASGHSYNEQFF. The chain employs TRBV12-3 or TRBV12-4 and TRBJ2-1; D ambiguous. Trimming left V 8 bases short and J 4 bases short, with 9 bases between. The CDR3 is 12 residues long.

This clonotype came up a few times. V and J are TRBV4-3 and TRBJ2-2, with a tentative D call TRBD1 (5 bases). The CDR3 is 16 amino acids. The germline gives CDR1 LGHNA, CDR2 YSLEER. V lost 3 bases and J lost 5, with 16 bases in between. CDR3 loop: CASSHLRPGWTGELFF. For the CDR3, the DNA is TGCGCCAGCAGCCACCTTAGGCCAGGGTGGACCGGGGAGCTGTTTTTT.

This clonotype showed up many times. The chain joins TRBV6-2 or TRBV6-3 to TRBJ2-5; 8 bases are a match to TRBD2. The junction had 4 bases not matched to a gene; V was cut back by 0 bases and J by 4 bases. Germline values: CDR1 MNHEY, CDR2 SVGEGT. The CDR3 is 15 amino acids. The CDR3 DNA sequence: TGTGCCAGCAGTTACTCGCTAACTAGCGGAGAGACCCAGTACTTC. Its translation: CASSYSLTSGETQYF.

The chain joins TRBV20-1 to TRBJ1-5; the D is unclear. The V gene's germline CDR1 is DFQATT and CDR2 SNEGSKA (reference sequence). Trimming took 6 bases from V and 7 from J, leaving 16 bases between them. The CDR3 is made up of 13 amino acids. The CDR3 region has the DNA TGCAGTGCACAACCTTACATGGGGCAGCCCCAGCATTTT. It specifies CSAQPYMGQPQHF.

This clonotype occurred once. The rearrangement links TRBV20-1 to TRBJ2-2; 8 bases align to TRBD1. The CDR3 contains 14 residues. Germline values: CDR1 DFQATT, CDR2 SNEGSKA (reference sequence). The DNA for the CDR3 is TGCAGAGACCTCGGACAGGGGAACACCGGGGAGCTGTTTTTT. Encoded protein: CRDLGQGNTGELFF.

This clonotype was seen a few times. The chain joins TRBV12-3 or TRBV12-4 to TRBJ1-2; TRBD1 agrees at 9 bases. V shed 6 bases, J shed 6 bases, and the junction held 8 bases outside the gene matches. This CDR3 contains 14 residues. CDR3 sequence reads: CASRHRGRFDGYTF. The CDR3 DNA reads as TGTGCCAGCAGACACAGGGGGCGCTTTGATGGCTACACCTTC.

The CDR3 coding sequence is TGTGCCAGCAGCGGAACCGGGACTAGTGGGTACGAGCAGTACTTC. Its protein product is CASSGTGTSGYEQYF. V usage is TRBV9 and J usage is TRBJ2-7; 8 nucleotides match TRBD2. CDR3 length equals 15 residues. The V gene end was trimmed by 3 bases and the J gene end by 4 bases; junction bases not matched to a gene: 9. Germline V CDR1 and CDR2: SGDLS, YYNGEE.

This clonotype was seen at least ten times. This chain connects TRBV12-3 or TRBV12-4 to TRBJ1-2, with TRBD1 as a possible D gene (5 bases). The CDR3 extends over 14 amino acids. V was cut by 5 bases and J by 5 bases, with 15 bases left in between. CDR3 residues: CASSVGTVVYGYTF. CDR3 nucleotides: TGTGCCAGCAGTGTAGGGACTGTCGTATATGGCTACACCTTC.

This clonotype has a handful of counts. The chain carries TRBV20-1 and TRBJ2-2; TRBD2 matches at 7 bases. The J segment lost 1 base and the V segment lost 4 bases, leaving 6 bases of the junction unmatched. The CDR3 runs 15 residues. CDR1 is DFQATT, CDR2 SNEGSKA, per germline (reference sequence). CDR3 loop: CSAMLRGGNTGELFF. CDR3 nucleotides: TGCAGTGCTATGCTACGCGGGGGGAACACCGGGGAGCTGTTTTTT.

This clonotype was seen more than once but under ten times. The chain uses TRBV18 and TRBJ2-7, with 8 bases lining up with TRBD1. The CDR3 consists of 15 residues. V lost 1 base to trimming and J lost 5 bases; unmatched junction nucleotides: 7. Germline CDR1 reads KGHSH; CDR2 reads LQKENI. The CDR3 region has the DNA TGTGCCAGCTCACCACGCCAAGGACAGGGTGACGAGCAGTACTTC. Its translation is CASSPRQGQGDEQYF.

J is TRBJ2-7 and V is TRBV6-5; D may be TRBD1 (6 bases). Germline-derived CDR1 and CDR2 are MNHEY and SVGAGI. Trimming cost V 0 bases and J 3 bases, with 9 bases left between them. The CDR3 loop spans 14 amino acids. The DNA of the CDR3 is TGTGCCAGCAGTTACTCCCGGGACATCTACGAGCAGTACTTC. Encoded protein: CASSYSRDIYEQYF.

This chain uses TRBV5-1 with TRBJ1-1; 12 positions agree with TRBD1. The CDR3 has 15 amino acids. Germline V gene data show CDR1 as SGHRS and CDR2 as YFSETQ. The V and J ends lost 4 bases and 4 bases, in that order; junction bases with no gene match: 5. The CDR3 spells CASSAGQGAGTEAFF. As DNA, the CDR3 is TGCGCCAGCAGCGCGGGACAGGGGGCAGGCACTGAAGCTTTCTTT.

The chain employs TRBV12-3 or TRBV12-4 and TRBJ1-3; no definite D call. There are 12 residues in the CDR3. Trimming stripped 7 bases from V and 0 bases from J, with 4 bases between. CDR3 bases: TGTGCCAGCACCTTCTCTGGAAACACCATATATTTT. Protein sequence: CASTFSGNTIYF.

Only a few counts were recorded for this clonotype. The rearrangement joins TRBV4-1 to TRBJ2-7; the match to TRBD2 covers 10 bases. Germline lookup yields CDR1 MGHRA and CDR2 YSYEKL. This CDR3 region has 19 residues. The junction had 12 bases not matched to a gene; V was cut back by 0 bases and J by 1 base. CDR3 region: CASSQDRGTSAGVSYEQYF. CDR3 DNA sequence: TGCGCCAGCAGCCAAGATCGCGGGACTAGCGCCGGGGTATCCTACGAGCAGTACTTC.

The rearrangement uses TRBV9 and TRBJ2-2; 10 bases are a match to TRBD1. CDR3 size: 16 residues. CDR1 and CDR2 (germline): SGDLS, YYNGEE. J gave up 4 bases and V 8 bases, and 11 bases lay outside the gene matches. DNA of the CDR3: TGTGCCAGTTCGGGACAGGGGAGTGTTCGCACCGGGGAGCTGTTTTTT. Its translation is CASSGQGSVRTGELFF.

The rearrangement joins TRBV5-1 to TRBJ2-3, with 8 bases that match TRBD2. The J segment lost 0 bases and the V segment lost 0 bases, leaving 6 bases of the junction unmatched. The germline gives CDR1 SGHRS, CDR2 YFSETQ. The CDR3 spans 17 residues. This chain's CDR3 is CASSLESSGFSTDTQYF. For the CDR3, the DNA is TGCGCCAGCAGCTTGGAGTCTAGCGGGTTTAGCACAGATACGCAGTATTTT.

V and J are TRBV20-1 and TRBJ2-6; 7 bases are a match to TRBD2. This CDR3 region has 17 residues. V shed 0 bases, J shed 0 bases, and the junction held 5 bases outside the gene matches. Germline CDR1 DFQATT, CDR2 SNEGSKA (reference sequence). CDR3 sequence: CSARDISGASGANVLTF. DNA of the CDR3: TGCAGTGCTAGAGATATAAGCGGGGCCTCTGGGGCCAACGTCCTGACTTTC.